A single sample is the source of the 12 T cell receptor beta chains below, sequenced in a study of CD8 T cells in ankylosing spondylitis. TCRdb fed the 5' RACE reads into MiXCR, producing one record per CDR3 protein. The sample includes hundreds of thousands of distinct CDR3 sequences, 20% to 25% of them seen just once. What was sequenced was blood, either unsorted or a sorted T cell fraction (not recorded which). These receptor sequences come from a female donor with ankylosing spondylitis or in good health (not recorded which).

This clonotype has only a few counts. V usage is TRBV4-3 and J usage is TRBJ2-1, with a weak D call TRBD1 (5 bases). Germline V gene data show CDR1 as LGHNA and CDR2 as YSLEER. The V end was cut by 1 base, the J end by 7 bases, with 8 bases between. CDR3 length: 13 residues. The CDR3 nucleotides are TGCGCCAGCAGCCAAGCAGGGCAAAATGAGCAGTTCTTC. This gives the protein CASSQAGQNEQFF.

This clonotype was detected only a few times. The rearrangement joins TRBV10-3 to TRBJ2-1, with 7 bases identical to TRBD2. This CDR3 spans 14 amino acids. V trimming: 6 bases; J trimming: 2 bases; junction bases outside the gene matches: 4. The germline CDR1 and CDR2 sequences are ENHRY and SYGVKD. CDR3 nucleotides: TGTGCCATCAGCCAAGCGGGAACCTACAATGAGCAGTTCTTC. It is translated as CAISQAGTYNEQFF.

The chain recombines TRBV19 with TRBJ1-1, with a possible D match to TRBD1 (5 bases). V lost 4 bases, J lost 3 bases, and 9 bases lay in between. The CDR3 loop spans 13 amino acids. Germline V gives CDR1 LNHDA, CDR2 SQIVND (reference sequence). The DNA for the CDR3 is TGTGCCAGTAGTACCCAGACAGACACTGAAGCTTTCTTT. This sequence encodes CASSTQTDTEAFF. The full variable domain, with the rest looked up from reference TRBV19 and TRBJ1-1, is DGGITQSPKYLFRKEGQNVTLSCEQNLNHDAMYWYRQDPGQGLRLIYYSQIVNDFQKGDIAEGYSVSREKKESFPLTVTSAQKNPTAFYLCASSTQTDTEAFFGQGTRLTVV.

V gene TRBV6-1 combines with J gene TRBJ1-1; D unresolved. Germline lookup yields CDR1 MNHNS and CDR2 SASEGT. Trimming pared 7 bases from V and 0 bases from J, leaving 15 bases between. The CDR3 is made up of 15 amino acids. In nucleotides, the CDR3 is TGTGCCAGCACCAGGCCGGAGGGAGTGAACACTGAAGCTTTCTTT. Translation: CASTRPEGVNTEAFF.

This chain joins TRBV5-6 and TRBJ1-2; D is ambiguous. The CDR3 extends over 14 amino acids. The V gene lost 3 bases and the J gene lost 1 base, with 10 bases spanning the gap. Per the germline V gene, CDR1 is SGHDT and CDR2 is YYEEEE. The CDR3 DNA sequence: TGTGCCAGCAGCTCAATGGGAATTAACTATGGCTACACCTTC. Translated: CASSSMGINYGYTF.

The V and J genes are TRBV14 and TRBJ2-3; TRBD2 aligns across 12 bases. J gave up 10 bases and V 5 bases, and 13 bases lay outside the gene matches. Germline V gives CDR1 SGHDN, CDR2 FVKESK. The CDR3 is 16 residues long. CDR3 sequence (DNA): TGTGCCAGCAGCACCCTAGCGGGAGGGACCACCAGGTCGCAGTATTTT. Translating it yields CASSTLAGGTTRSQYF.

Many counts were recorded for this clonotype. This rearrangement joins TRBV29-1 to TRBJ2-1, with 7 positions matching TRBD1. The germline gives CDR1 SQVTM, CDR2 ANQGSEA. This CDR3 region has 13 residues. V dropped 4 bases and J dropped 4; count of bases not matched to a gene: 4. The CDR3 coding sequence is TGCAGCGTTGGAGAGGGACAGTACAATGAGCAGTTCTTC. Residues: CSVGEGQYNEQFF.

This clonotype was observed a few times. This chain uses TRBV9 with TRBJ1-4; tentatively, D is TRBD1 (5 bases). The germline V gene encodes CDR1 SGDLS and CDR2 YYNGEE. Deletions cut 3 bases from V and 0 bases from J, with 15 bases between. The CDR3 extends over 17 amino acids. The CDR3 spells CASSASAGMATNEKLFF. The CDR3 bases are TGTGCCAGCAGCGCATCAGCAGGGATGGCAACTAATGAAAAACTGTTTTTT.

This clonotype was seen more than once but under ten times. This chain uses TRBV20-1 with TRBJ2-6; TRBD1 might be the D (6 bases). From germline, CDR1 is DFQATT and CDR2 SNEGSKA (reference sequence). Trimming shortened V by 5 bases and J by 0 bases, and 14 bases separated the two germline ends. The CDR3 spans 16 residues. The CDR3 region has the DNA TGCAGTGCTCCACAGGGAGTCTACTCTGGGGCCAACGTCCTGACTTTC. Its translation is CSAPQGVYSGANVLTF.

The V and J genes are TRBV19 and TRBJ2-2; unclear D gene. The CDR3 consists of 15 residues. The germline V gene has CDR1 LNHDA and CDR2 SQIVND (reference sequence). Trimming took 5 bases from V and 1 from J, leaving 11 bases between them. Written as DNA, the CDR3 is TGTGCCAGTAGTTTTGGAGTAATGAACACCGGGGAGCTGTTTTTT. Its protein product is CASSFGVMNTGELFF. Filled out from reference TRBV19 and TRBJ2-2, the complete variable domain reads DGGITQSPKYLFRKEGQNVTLSCEQNLNHDAMYWYRQDPGQGLRLIYYSQIVNDFQKGDIAEGYSVSREKKESFPLTVTSAQKNPTAFYLCASSFGVMNTGELFFGEGSRLTVL.

The sample holds many counts of this clonotype. The V call is TRBV7-8, the J call TRBJ2-1, with D perhaps TRBD2 (5 bases). The ends were cut back, 2 bases at V and 3 bases at J, with 11 bases in the middle. The CDR3 has 15 residues. The V gene's germline CDR1 is SGHVS and CDR2 FQNEAQ. CDR3 nucleotides: TGTGCCAGCAGCTTACAGAGGAGCGGCTACAATGAGCAGTTCTTC. It yields the protein CASSLQRSGYNEQFF.

This clonotype was counted only a few times. The chain uses TRBV12-3 or TRBV12-4 and TRBJ2-1; D not resolved. This CDR3 comprises 14 residues. V was trimmed by 10 bases and J by 5 bases, leaving 18 bases between them. The CDR3 loop is CATDAAPLNNEQFF. The DNA for the CDR3 is TGTGCCACCGATGCAGCCCCCCTGAACAATGAGCAGTTCTTC.